A selection of T cell receptor beta chains follows, all from one sample in a study of technical replicates of blood from four donors. The data were produced by immunoSEQ multiplex PCR, yet TCRdb's version contains in-frame clones alone and is incomplete. Of tens of thousands of clones in the sample, 92% were seen once. The specimen was T cells isolated from PBMCs. Every receptor here comes from a human donor in good health. The CDR3 runs from the conserved cysteine through the conserved F or W. The order of the fields is clone size, V gene, D gene, J gene, CDR3 protein, CDR3 DNA. A D gene is named only where the DNA matches it firmly. Only part of the rows carry a size: once, few, many, or a class if the clone is expanded.

size: once; V: TRBV7-2; D: TRBD2; J: TRBJ2-7; CDR3: CASSALAGGSYEQYF; DNA: TGTGCCAGCAGCGCCCTAGCGGGAGGTTCCTACGAGCAGTACTTC
size: once; V: TRBV29-1; D: -; J: TRBJ2-3; CDR3: CSVEDASASWWTDTQYF; DNA: TGCAGCGTTGAAGATGCCTCTGCCAGTTGGTGGACAGATACGCAGTATTTT
size: -; V: TRBV18; D: -; J: TRBJ2-5; CDR3: CASSEGPGLQETQYF; DNA: TGTGCCAGCTCTGAAGGTCCGGGACTCCAAGAGACCCAGTACTTC
size: -; V: TRBV10-3; D: TRBD1; J: TRBJ2-7; CDR3: CAISPLDRVHEQYF; DNA: TGTGCCATCAGCCCTCTTGACAGGGTACATGAGCAGTACTTC
size: -; V: TRBV4-1; D: TRBD1; J: TRBJ2-7; CDR3: CASSLSDRSSYEQYF; DNA: TGCGCCAGCAGCCTTTCGGACAGGAGCTCCTACGAGCAGTACTTC
size: -; V: TRBV5-1; D: -; J: TRBJ1-4; CDR3: CASSLGQGTNEKLFF; DNA: TGCGCCAGCAGCTTGGGTCAGGGAACTAATGAAAAACTGTTTTTT
size: -; V: TRBV4-3; D: -; J: TRBJ1-4; CDR3: CASSLFPSEKLFF; DNA: TGCGCCAGCAGCCTCTTTCCCTCCGAAAAACTGTTTTTT
size: -; V: TRBV29-1; D: -; J: TRBJ1-4; CDR3: CSVGGGVFEKLFF; DNA: TGCAGCGTTGGAGGGGGGGTATTTGAAAAACTGTTTTTT
size: -; V: TRBV28; D: TRBD1; J: TRBJ2-1; CDR3: CASSKLGQGLNEQFF; DNA: TGTGCCAGCAGTAAACTTGGACAGGGCTTAAATGAGCAGTTCTTC
size: -; V: TRBV7-8; D: -; J: TRBJ2-7; CDR3: CASSLEAGLYFTVQYF; DNA: TGTGCCAGCAGCTTAGAAGCAGGACTCTACTTTACTGTGCAGTACTTC
size: -; V: TRBV5-1; D: TRBD2; J: TRBJ2-7; CDR3: CASTIFGGSTLNEQYF; DNA: TGCGCCAGCACAATCTTTGGCGGGAGTACCCTCAACGAGCAGTACTTC
size: -; V: TRBV5-1; D: TRBD1; J: TRBJ2-2; CDR3: CASSFGQGSGELFF; DNA: TGCGCCAGCAGCTTCGGACAGGGGTCCGGGGAGCTGTTTTTT
size: -; V: TRBV13; D: TRBD1; J: TRBJ1-1; CDR3: CASSLDRGTEAFF; DNA: TGTGCCAGCAGTCTGGACAGGGGCACTGAAGCTTTCTTT
size: -; V: TRBV5-1; D: TRBD2; J: TRBJ2-5; CDR3: CASSTPSGTLGETQYF; DNA: TGCGCCAGCAGTACTCCTAGCGGGACCTTGGGAGAGACCCAGTACTTC
size: -; V: TRBV7-2; D: TRBD1; J: TRBJ2-2; CDR3: CASGRQGHGELFF; DNA: TGTGCCAGCGGAAGACAGGGACACGGGGAGCTGTTTTTT
size: -; V: TRBV28; D: -; J: TRBJ1-1; CDR3: CASSLFTGWAEAFF; DNA: TGTGCCAGCAGTTTATTCACGGGGTGGGCTGAAGCTTTCTTT
size: -; V: TRBV29-1; D: -; J: TRBJ1-1; CDR3: CSVESGTEAFF; DNA: TGCAGCGTCGAATCCGGGACTGAAGCTTTCTTT
size: -; V: TRBV5-6; D: TRBD1; J: TRBJ2-7; CDR3: CASSLAGTGFGEQYF; DNA: TGTGCCAGCAGCTTGGCGGGGACAGGGTTTGGGGAGCAGTACTTC
size: -; V: TRBV27; D: -; J: TRBJ2-1; CDR3: CASSWGLNEQFF; DNA: TGTGCCAGCAGTTGGGGCCTCAATGAGCAGTTCTTC
size: -; V: TRBV19; D: TRBD2; J: TRBJ2-2; CDR3: CASILGRGTGELFF; DNA: TGTGCCAGTATACTCGGGCGGGGGACCGGGGAGCTGTTTTTT
size: -; V: TRBV29-1; D: -; J: TRBJ2-1; CDR3: CSVFGQSKNEQFF; DNA: TGCAGCGTCTTTGGGCAGTCGAAGAATGAGCAGTTCTTC
size: -; V: TRBV7-2; D: -; J: TRBJ1-3; CDR3: CASSLRGKGSGNTIYF; DNA: TGTGCCAGCAGCTTAAGAGGGAAAGGTTCTGGAAACACCATATATTTT
size: -; V: TRBV4-3; D: -; J: TRBJ2-1; CDR3: CASSQELGSRGEQFF; DNA: TGCGCCAGCAGCCAAGAACTCGGGAGCCGCGGTGAGCAGTTCTTC
size: -; V: TRBV4-1; D: TRBD1; J: TRBJ1-2; CDR3: CASSQGRQGAGFGNGYTF; DNA: TGCGCCAGCAGCCAAGGCCGACAGGGGGCCGGCTTTGGTAATGGCTACACCTTC
size: -; V: TRBV21-1; D: -; J: TRBJ1-2; CDR3: CASISQGAKDCGYTF; DNA: TGTGCCAGCATTTCCCAGGGGGCGAAGGATTGTGGCTACACCTTC
size: -; V: TRBV6-5; D: -; J: TRBJ1-1; CDR3: CAVRGGMNTEAFF; DNA: TGTGCCGTAAGAGGGGGAATGAACACTGAAGCTTTCTTT
size: -; V: TRBV28; D: TRBD2; J: TRBJ2-7; CDR3: CASSPPGGQRYEQYF; DNA: TGTGCCAGCAGTCCCCCGGGGGGGCAAAGGTACGAGCAGTACTTC
size: -; V: TRBV30; D: TRBD1; J: TRBJ2-7; CDR3: CAWGGQGVRYEQYF; DNA: TGTGCCTGGGGTGGACAGGGGGTCCGCTACGAGCAGTACTTC
size: -; V: TRBV4-1; D: -; J: TRBJ2-1; CDR3: CASSPVAGYNEQFF; DNA: TGCGCCAGCAGCCCCGTAGCCGGCTACAATGAGCAGTTCTTC
size: -; V: TRBV9; D: TRBD2; J: TRBJ2-7; CDR3: CASSEAGGGPLEQYF; DNA: TGTGCCAGCAGCGAAGCGGGGGGAGGCCCTCTTGAGCAGTACTTC
size: -; V: TRBV5-6; D: -; J: TRBJ1-3; CDR3: CASSFGNTGNTIYF; DNA: TGTGCCAGCAGCTTCGGGAATACTGGAAACACCATATATTTT
size: -; V: TRBV28; D: -; J: TRBJ1-5; CDR3: CASTPSGGFGQPQHF; DNA: TGTGCCAGCACCCCGTCGGGGGGCTTCGGACAGCCCCAGCATTTT
size: -; V: TRBV6-1; D: -; J: TRBJ2-1; CDR3: CASSVSSRASSYNEQFF; DNA: TGTGCCAGCAGTGTAAGTAGCAGGGCAAGCTCCTACAATGAGCAGTTCTTC
size: -; V: TRBV11-2; D: -; J: TRBJ2-2; CDR3: CASRPIGGELFF; DNA: TGTGCCAGCAGACCAATCGGCGGGGAGCTGTTTTTT
size: -; V: TRBV5-5; D: TRBD1; J: TRBJ2-7; CDR3: CASSWDSRYEQYF; DNA: TGTGCCAGCAGCTGGGACAGCAGATACGAGCAGTACTTC
size: -; V: TRBV11-3; D: -; J: TRBJ2-1; CDR3: CASSFNLRWDEQFF; DNA: TGTGCCAGCAGCTTTAACCTCAGGTGGGATGAGCAGTTCTTC
size: -; V: TRBV11-2; D: -; J: TRBJ2-3; CDR3: CASSFSASSLSSTDTQYF; DNA: TGTGCCAGCAGCTTCTCCGCCTCCTCACTTTCTAGCACAGATACGCAGTATTTT
size: few; V: TRBV30; D: TRBD2; J: TRBJ2-7; CDR3: CAWRLLREGRYEQYF; DNA: TGTGCCTGGAGATTGCTGCGGGAGGGCCGGTACGAGCAGTACTTC
size: -; V: TRBV27; D: -; J: TRBJ2-7; CDR3: CASSLTGFSYEQYF; DNA: TGTGCCAGCAGTCTAACAGGTTTTTCCTACGAGCAGTACTTC
size: once; V: TRBV29-1; D: TRBD1; J: TRBJ1-2; CDR3: CSVEDRGKGAYGYTF; DNA: TGCAGCGTTGAAGATAGGGGTAAGGGGGCGTATGGCTACACCTTC
size: -; V: TRBV6-1; D: -; J: TRBJ1-4; CDR3: CASTGRLDNEKLFF; DNA: TGTGCCAGCACAGGGCGGCTAGATAATGAAAAACTGTTTTTT
size: once; V: TRBV5-5; D: TRBD2; J: TRBJ2-1; CDR3: CASSSGLASDEQFF; DNA: TGTGCCAGCAGCTCTGGACTAGCGTCAGATGAGCAGTTCTTC
size: -; V: TRBV28; D: -; J: TRBJ2-1; CDR3: CASSWVRGAYNEQFF; DNA: TGTGCCAGCAGTTGGGTCCGGGGAGCCTACAATGAGCAGTTCTTC
size: -; V: TRBV6-1; D: -; J: TRBJ1-2; CDR3: CASSEEGGGGYTF; DNA: TGTGCCAGCAGTGAGGAGGGAGGAGGAGGCTACACCTTC
size: -; V: TRBV19; D: -; J: TRBJ2-4; CDR3: CASIPRDGSGDIQYF; DNA: TGTGCCAGTATCCCCAGGGACGGGAGTGGGGACATTCAGTACTTC
size: -; V: TRBV7-9; D: -; J: TRBJ1-2; CDR3: CASSLALDSVYGYTF; DNA: TGTGCCAGCAGCTTAGCACTGGACAGTGTTTATGGCTACACCTTC
size: -; V: TRBV5-4; D: -; J: TRBJ1-4; CDR3: CASSQDTGNEKLFF; DNA: TGTGCCAGCAGCCAAGATACAGGAAATGAAAAACTGTTTTTT
size: -; V: TRBV10-3; D: -; J: TRBJ1-1; CDR3: CAISDQGTYGNTEAFF; DNA: TGTGCCATCAGTGATCAGGGGACCTATGGGAACACTGAAGCTTTCTTT
size: -; V: TRBV30; D: -; J: TRBJ1-5; CDR3: CAWSLREGNQPQHF; DNA: TGTGCCTGGAGTTTGCGGGAAGGCAATCAGCCCCAGCATTTT
size: once; V: TRBV19; D: TRBD2; J: TRBJ2-1; CDR3: CASSASGDYNEQFF; DNA: TGTGCCAGTAGTGCTAGCGGGGACTACAATGAGCAGTTCTTC
size: -; V: TRBV9; D: -; J: TRBJ2-7; CDR3: CASSPSGDYEQYF; DNA: TGTGCCAGCTCCCCGTCGGGGGACTACGAGCAGTACTTC